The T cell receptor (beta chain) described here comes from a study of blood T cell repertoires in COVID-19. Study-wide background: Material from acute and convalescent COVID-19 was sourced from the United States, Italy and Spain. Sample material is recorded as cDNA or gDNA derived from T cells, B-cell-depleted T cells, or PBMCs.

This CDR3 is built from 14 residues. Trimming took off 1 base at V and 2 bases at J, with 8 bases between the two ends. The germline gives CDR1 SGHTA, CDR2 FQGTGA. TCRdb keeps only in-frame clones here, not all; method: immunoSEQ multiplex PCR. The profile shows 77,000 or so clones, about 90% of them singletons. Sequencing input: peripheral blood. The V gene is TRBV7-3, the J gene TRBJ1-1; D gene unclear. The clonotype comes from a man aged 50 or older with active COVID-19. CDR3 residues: CASSLNGGNTEAFF. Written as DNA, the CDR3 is TGTGCCAGCAGCTTAAACGGTGGTAACACTGAAGCTTTCTTT.